The 27 T cell receptor beta chains below come from one sample, sequenced in a study of blood T cell repertoires in COVID-19. The repertoire was sequenced with immunoSEQ multiplex PCR; TCRdb's copy has only in-frame clones and lacks some. The repertoire holds 250,000 to 300,000 clones, with around 90% as singletons. Sequencing was performed on PBMCs or T cells enriched from blood (not recorded which). These TCRs come from a woman aged 40 to 50 who had recovered from COVID-19.

The chain links TRBV3-1 (or the pseudogene TRBV3-2) to TRBJ2-7; 8 positions match TRBD2. Germline loops: CDR1 LGHDT, CDR2 YNNKEL (reference sequence). The V segment lost 4 bases and the J segment 5 bases; nucleotides outside the gene matches: 7. The CDR3 covers 14 residues. CDR3 sequence (DNA): TGTGCCAGCAGCCCCCGGGGGGGGCTAAACGAGCAGTACTTC. Translated: CASSPRGGLNEQYF.

The chain has TRBV30 and TRBJ2-1; 9 nucleotides align to TRBD2. The germline V gene encodes CDR1 GTSNPN and CDR2 SVGIG (reference sequence). This CDR3 region has 18 residues. Germline trimming cut 3 bases from V and 2 bases from J; bases unmatched to any gene: 14. The CDR3 nucleotides read TGTGCCTGGAGGATGCCCACCCCCCTAGCGGGAACCTACAATGAGCAGTTCTTC. Translated: CAWRMPTPLAGTYNEQFF.

The V and J genes are TRBV5-1 and TRBJ1-3; D possibly corresponds to TRBD1 (6 bases). The CDR3 is made up of 14 amino acids. V lost 0 bases, J lost 4 bases, and 8 bases lay in between. CDR1 is SGHRS and CDR2 is YFSETQ in the germline V gene. The CDR3 is CASSLVQGGNTIYF. CDR3 DNA: TGCGCCAGCAGCTTGGTCCAGGGGGGAAACACCATATATTTT.

The chain uses TRBV4-1 and TRBJ1-2; weak D call: TRBD1 (5 bases). The CDR3 length is 15 residues. Germline lookup yields CDR1 MGHRA and CDR2 YSYEKL. The V end was cut by 0 bases, the J end by 8 bases, with 16 bases between. CDR3 in amino acids: CASSQDPQVDGGYTF. The CDR3 DNA sequence: TGCGCCAGCAGCCAAGATCCACAGGTCGACGGGGGCTACACCTTC.

This clone was detected only a few times. The chain uses TRBV25-1 and TRBJ2-1; 8 bases are shared with TRBD2. Unmatched junction bases numbered 9, after V lost 6 bases and J lost 2 bases. Germline V lookup: CDR1 MGHDK, CDR2 SYGVNS. This CDR3 region has 16 residues. This chain's CDR3 is CASSSLAGSAYNEQFF. CDR3 nucleotide sequence: TGTGCCAGCAGCTCCTTAGCGGGATCTGCCTACAATGAGCAGTTCTTC.

Turning to this clone: Other DNA sequences in the same sample also yield this CDR3. The chain couples TRBV5-1 to TRBJ2-3; maybe TRBD2 (5 bases). The CDR3 consists of 14 residues. Trimming pared 0 bases from V and 4 bases from J, leaving 9 bases between. Looked up from germline, CDR1 is SGHRS and CDR2 is YFSETQ. The CDR3 region has the DNA TGCGCCAGCAGCTTGGGGACCGGGGCAGATACGCAGTATTTT. Its protein product is CASSLGTGADTQYF.

V is TRBV11-3 and J is TRBJ1-1; D possibly corresponds to TRBD1 (5 bases). V gave up 4 bases and J gave up 5 bases, with 8 bases separating them. The germline gives CDR1 SGHNT, CDR2 YENEEA. CDR3 length equals 12 residues. CDR3 region: CASSSRTTEAFF. The CDR3 DNA follows: TGTGCCAGCAGCTCTCGGACAACTGAAGCTTTCTTT.

The sample holds one count of this clone. The junction shows a germline mismatch at one end, possibly a read error. This chain connects TRBV7-7 to TRBJ2-5; either TRBD1 or TRBD2 may fit D (7 bases each). Germline V gene lookup returns CDR1 SSHAT and CDR2 FNYEAQ (reference sequence). The CDR3 loop spans 13 amino acids. The CDR3 here is CASSGAGTDAQYF. CDR3 DNA sequence: TGTGCTAGCAGCGGGGCCGGGACAGATGCCCAGTACTTC.

CDR3 in DNA: TGTGCCAGCAGCTTGGGACAGGCATCCTGGGCTTTCTTT. Translating gives CASSLGQASWAFF. This rearrangement joins TRBV7-8 to TRBJ1-1; TRBD1 aligns across 8 bases. CDR1 is SGHVS, CDR2 FQNEAQ, per germline. The CDR3 is 13 amino acids. J lost 11 bases, V lost 3 bases, and 8 bases had no gene match.

V gene TRBV30 combines with J gene TRBJ2-1; TRBD2 matches 8 bases. CDR3 length: 14 residues. V was clipped by 0 bases and J by 8 bases; unmatched bases: 6. Germline CDR1 is GTSNPN and CDR2 is SVGIG (reference sequence). CDR3 sequence (DNA): TGTGCCTGGAGTGTTTCGGGAGGGCTCCATGAGCAGTTCTTC. Its protein is CAWSVSGGLHEQFF.

The chain combines TRBV30 with TRBJ1-1, with 11 bases aligning to TRBD1. The CDR3 spans 14 residues. The germline gives CDR1 GTSNPN, CDR2 SVGIG (reference sequence). The CDR3 DNA reads TGTGCTGCTCAGAGGGGACAGGGGGAAATTGAAGCTTTCTTT. Protein sequence: CAAQRGQGEIEAFF. Looking up the rest from reference TRBV30 and TRBJ1-1 gives the full variable domain: SQTIHQWPATLVQPVGSPLSLECTVEGTSNPNLYWYRQAAGRGLQLLFYSVGIGQISSEVPQNLSASRPQDRQFILSSKKLLLSDSGFYLCAAQRGQGEIEAFFGQGTRLTVV.

The table lists this clone with a count of one. In DNA, the CDR3 is TGTGCCAGCAGCTTGTTGGGGGGTATCTCCTACGAGCAGTACTTC. Amino acid sequence: CASSLLGGISYEQYF. The chain has TRBV5-6 and TRBJ2-7, with D possibly being TRBD2 (6 bases). This CDR3 is 15 amino acids long. Germline CDR1 and CDR2: SGHDT and YYEEEE. V was pared by 1 base and J by 0 bases, with 11 bases between.

On this clone: An end of the junction does not agree with germline; a read error may underlie this. V and J are TRBV5-1 and TRBJ1-5; unclear D gene. Germline CDR1 reads SGHRS; CDR2 reads YFSETQ. The CDR3 loop spans 13 amino acids. The CDR3, as DNA: TGCGCCAACAGCTTGGACGGCGGGAGGCCCCAGCATTTT. It codes for CANSLDGGRPQHF.

This sequence joins TRBV21-1 and TRBJ2-3; no DNA check was done on the table's D call, TRBD1. TRBV21-1 represents a pseudogene. This CDR3 comprises 16 residues. The CDR3 DNA sequence: TGTGCCAGCAGCAAAGTTCCGGGACATGGGACAGATACGCAGTATTTT. Translation gives CASSKVPGHGTDTQYF.

The V and J genes are TRBV6-5 and TRBJ1-6; 10 bases map to TRBD1. The V gene end was trimmed by 2 bases and the J gene end by 8 bases; junction bases not matched to a gene: 3. Germline lookup yields CDR1 MNHEY and CDR2 SVGAGI. The CDR3 loop spans 15 amino acids. The CDR3 bases are TGTGCCAGCAGTTACGGGGACAGGGGAGATTCACCCCTCCACTTT. This sequence encodes CASSYGDRGDSPLHF.

The CDR3 bases are TGTGCCAGCAGCTCCGGAGCCGCGAAGGGGGCCAACGTCCTGACTTTC. Translation gives CASSSGAAKGANVLTF. The J gene is TRBJ2-6, the V gene TRBV14; D unresolved. The V end lost 5 bases, the J end lost 4 bases, and 15 bases lay between the germline ends. Per the germline V gene, CDR1 is SGHDN and CDR2 is FVKESK. The CDR3 runs 16 residues.

The chain uses TRBV5-1 and TRBJ2-5, with D possibly TRBD1 on 6 matching bases. The length of the CDR3 is 16 residues. The V gene lost 7 bases and the J gene lost 0 bases, with 19 bases spanning the gap. The germline gives CDR1 SGHRS, CDR2 YFSETQ. CDR3: CASGGQDRSYQETQYF. The CDR3 DNA is TGCGCCAGCGGCGGGCAAGACAGGTCGTACCAAGAGACCCAGTACTTC.

The chain couples TRBV9 to TRBJ1-6; 7 positions agree with TRBD1. The CDR3 extends over 16 amino acids. V gave up 0 bases and J gave up 3 bases; unmatched junction bases: 3. Germline V gene sequence: CDR1 SGDLS, CDR2 YYNGEE. The CDR3 nucleotides are TGTGCCAGCAGCGTAGGCTCAGGGGGCTATAATTCACCCCTCCACTTT. This encodes CASSVGSGGYNSPLHF.

V usage is TRBV30 and J usage is TRBJ2-1, with 11 bases that match TRBD2. Germline assignment: CDR1 GTSNPN and CDR2 SVGIG (reference sequence). The CDR3 is 17 residues long. V was clipped by 1 base and J by 8 bases; unmatched bases: 13. The chain's CDR3 is CAWSDPSTSGRRDEQFF. The DNA for the CDR3 is TGTGCCTGGAGTGACCCCTCCACTAGCGGGAGACGCGATGAGCAGTTCTTC.

The CDR3 is CASSLEPGGLNQPQHF. Here the CDR3 DNA reads TGTGCCAGCAGCTTGGAGCCAGGGGGCCTAAATCAGCCCCAGCATTTT. This chain connects TRBV5-5 to TRBJ1-5; 8 bases match TRBD1. Per germline, CDR1 SGHKS and CDR2 YYEKEE (reference sequence). V gave up 0 bases and J gave up 4 bases; unmatched junction bases: 6. This CDR3 region has 16 residues.

This clone was counted a few times. The chain recombines TRBV6-5 with TRBJ2-7; TRBD1 matches at 7 bases. The V gene end was trimmed by 9 bases and the J gene end by 7 bases; junction bases not matched to a gene: 12. This CDR3 is built from 13 residues. Germline values: CDR1 MNHEY, CDR2 SVGAGI. The CDR3 here is CASSKTGVGEQYF. CDR3 in DNA: TGTGCCAGTTCAAAAACAGGGGTTGGGGAGCAGTACTTC.

The chain joins TRBV6-5 to TRBJ1-6; the D is unclear. The CDR3 is made up of 14 amino acids. Germline V gene lookup returns CDR1 MNHEY and CDR2 SVGAGI. Trimming shortened V by 7 bases and J by 5 bases, and 12 bases separated the two germline ends. The CDR3 here is CASTPGGHNSPLHF. The CDR3, as DNA: TGTGCCAGCACCCCCGGAGGCCATAATTCACCCCTCCACTTT.

The chain couples TRBV5-1 to TRBJ1-1; the D is unclear. This CDR3 comprises 14 residues. Trimming removed 3 bases at V and 4 bases at J, with 13 bases between. CDR1 and CDR2 from the germline V gene are SGHRS and YFSETQ. CDR3 in DNA: TGCGCCAGCAGCTCCGACCCCGGGGTCACTGAAGCTTTCTTT. This encodes CASSSDPGVTEAFF.

About this clone: The same CDR3 can be traced to other DNA sequences in this sample. The V call is TRBV5-1, the J call TRBJ2-5, with D unclear. Germline V gene data show CDR1 as SGHRS and CDR2 as YFSETQ. This CDR3 comprises 14 residues. Deletions cut 0 bases from V and 4 bases from J, with 10 bases between. CDR3 sequence: CASSLGWAGETQYF. The DNA for the CDR3 is TGCGCCAGCAGCTTGGGGTGGGCAGGAGAGACCCAGTACTTC.

With respect to this clone: Other nucleotide sequences in the sample specify the same CDR3. V gene TRBV30 combines with J gene TRBJ1-1, with D possibly TRBD1 on 5 matching bases. V lost 0 bases to trimming and J lost 1 base, with 6 bases between them. The CDR3 has 13 residues. Germline V gene data show CDR1 as GTSNPN and CDR2 as SVGIG (reference sequence). CDR3 DNA sequence: TGTGCCTGGAGTGTCGGGGGGAACACTGAAGCTTTCTTT. Translating gives CAWSVGGNTEAFF.

The chain employs TRBV11-2 and TRBJ2-7, with 13 bases matching TRBD2. This CDR3 contains 16 residues. Trimming cost V 3 bases and J 7 bases; bases outside gene matches: 9. Germline V gene lookup returns CDR1 SGHAT and CDR2 FQNNGV. The CDR3 is CASSFGPGTSGKEQYF. The DNA of the CDR3 is TGTGCCAGCAGCTTCGGTCCGGGGACTAGCGGGAAGGAGCAGTACTTC.

This chain connects TRBV19 to TRBJ1-5, with TRBD1 matching 7 bases. This CDR3 has 13 residues. V was clipped by 5 bases and J by 5 bases; unmatched bases: 3. CDR1 LNHDA and CDR2 SQIVND come from the germline V gene (reference sequence). The CDR3: CASSDDRDQPQHF. The CDR3, as DNA: TGTGCCAGTAGTGACGACAGGGATCAGCCCCAGCATTTT.